Only a few counts were recorded for the clone carrying this TCR beta chain. These data are taken from a study of response to subunit inactivated influenza vaccine. CDR3 length equals 13 residues. The V and J ends lost 6 bases and 9 bases, in that order; junction bases with no gene match: 14. Looked up from germline, CDR1 is DFQATT and CDR2 is SNEGSKA (reference sequence). Each CDR3 protein is one row after TCRdb ran MiXCR on the RT-PCR reads. The table records hundreds of thousands of distinct CDR3 sequences, approximately 10% of them present only once. The sample also formed part of further work on T cells expressing NK-cell markers. This second study says: The authors generated TCR beta cDNA through 5'RACE template switching with UMIs. Dominant NKG2C+ clonotypes in 6 or 7 donors made up about 1.0-7.5% of CD8+ T cells. These clonotypes additionally ranked first within the CD3+CD56-NKG2C+ fraction of a handful of donors.

J is TRBJ2-7 and V is TRBV20-1; 7 nucleotides line up with TRBD2. Sequences were derived from PBMCs from blood, sampled on the day of vaccination. The receptor was derived from a man aged 50 to 60 who received an inactivated influenza vaccine. CDR3 region: CSAFRDYYSGQYF. CDR3 DNA sequence: TGCAGTGCGTTCCGGGACTACTATTCCGGGCAGTACTTC.